The 24 T cell receptor beta chains in this list originate from one sample, sequenced in a study of esophageal squamous cell carcinoma under preoperative chemotherapy. TCRdb independently ran MiXCR on the PCR reads; one entry per CDR3 protein. The sample contains approximately 12,000 distinct CDR3 sequences, 54% of which appear only once. Time point meaning: before preoperative PTX-NDP chemotherapy. This sample was obtained from a patient given preoperative chemotherapy. Receptors were obtained from a human donor with esophageal squamous cell carcinoma. The donor label of this sample is uncertain.

Worth noting for this clonotype: At one of its ends the junction is not consistent with the germline gene, which may arise from a read error. The CDR3 is CASRGVWGKNTQYF. DNA of the CDR3: TGTGCCAGCAGGGGGGTGTGGGGCAAAAACACTCAGTACTTT. The rearrangement uses TRBV6-4 and TRBJ2-3, with D perhaps assigned TRBD1 or TRBD2 (5 bases each). Germline V gene sequence: CDR1 MRHNA, CDR2 SNTAGT. The CDR3 spans 14 residues.

V usage is TRBV6-1 and J usage is TRBJ2-1; the D gene is possibly TRBD2 (5 bases). From germline, CDR1 is MNHNS and CDR2 SASEGT. Between the trimmed V and J ends, which lost 9 bases and 13 bases, there was a span of 19 bases. CDR3 length equals 12 residues. The CDR3 sequence is CASCTRAETQFF. The CDR3 DNA follows: TGTGCCAGTTGTACTAGGGCAGAGACCCAGTTCTTC.

There are a few counts of this clonotype. V usage is TRBV6-1 and J usage is TRBJ2-1; D may correspond to TRBD1 or TRBD2 (5 bases each). This CDR3 comprises 18 residues. CDR1 is MNHNS and CDR2 is SASEGT in the germline V gene. V lost 6 bases, J lost 10 bases, and 31 bases lay in between. The CDR3 bases are TGTGCCAGCAGCAAGGGACGGTGGTCAGAAATGGGAAACTACGAGCAGTTCTTC. This sequence encodes CASSKGRWSEMGNYEQFF.

The rearrangement uses TRBV6-5 and TRBJ2-6; TRBD1 matches at 8 bases. CDR1 and CDR2 (germline): MNHEY, SVGAGI. The CDR3 has 16 amino acids. V trimming: 2 bases; J trimming: 2 bases; junction bases outside the gene matches: 2. Here the CDR3 DNA reads TGTGCCAGCAGTTACGCAGGGGGCGCTGGGGCCAACGTCCTGACTTTC. It translates to CASSYAGGAGANVLTF.

V gene TRBV27 combines with J gene TRBJ2-5; TRBD1 agrees at 9 bases. Germline loops: CDR1 MNHEY, CDR2 SMNVEV (reference sequence). The CDR3 consists of 14 residues. V lost 5 bases and J lost 11; bases outside the gene matches: 12. This CDR3 reads CASSRQGGWNEQYF. The CDR3 bases are TGTGCCAGCAGTCGACAGGGGGGATGGAATGAGCAGTACTTC.

This clonotype was detected ten times or more. This sequence joins TRBV6-1 and TRBJ1-5, with D possibly matching TRBD1 (6 bases). Per germline, CDR1 MNHNS and CDR2 SASEGT. V lost 6 bases and J lost 2, with 11 bases in between. The CDR3 has 14 amino acids. CDR3 bases: TGTGCCAGCAGCTCTACAGGGCGCAATCAGCCCCAGCATTTT. Translated: CASSSTGRNQPQHF.

This clonotype was picked up many times. This chain links TRBV12-3 or TRBV12-4 with TRBJ2-1; 9 nucleotides align to TRBD1. The CDR3 covers 15 residues. With 1 base clipped from V and 7 bases from J, the junction kept 5 bases outside the gene matches. The CDR3 loop is CASSLGDREFNEQFF. CDR3 nucleotide sequence: TGTGCCAGCAGTTTAGGGGACAGGGAGTTTAATGAGCAGTTCTTC.

The J gene is TRBJ2-1, the V gene TRBV6-1; D could derive from TRBD1 or TRBD2 (5 bases each). This CDR3 comprises 15 residues. V was clipped by 6 bases and J by 13 bases, with 25 bases between them. The germline V gene has CDR1 MNHNS and CDR2 SASEGT. CDR3 protein: CASSDHILQSGAQFF. The CDR3 DNA reads as TGTGCCAGCAGCGACCACATACTGCAATCCGGGGCCCAGTTCTTC.

The chain links TRBV6-1 to TRBJ2-1; TRBD1 matches 9 bases. In germline, CDR1 is MNHNS, CDR2 SASEGT. The CDR3 is 14 amino acids. V lost 6 bases and J lost 4; bases outside the gene matches: 4. The DNA of the CDR3 is TGTGCCAGCAGAGACAGGGGGGCGTACAATGAGCAGTTCTTC. Translation: CASRDRGAYNEQFF.

Concerning this clonotype itself: One end of the junction is discordant with germline, which a read error may explain. The J gene is TRBJ2-3, the V gene TRBV6-1; D assignment may be TRBD1 or TRBD2 (5 bases each). The CDR3 has 16 residues. Germline values: CDR1 MNHNS, CDR2 SASEGT. The chain's CDR3 is CASGEFGGSYQETQYF. CDR3 nucleotide sequence: TGTGCCAGCGGGGAGTTTGGGGGAAGTTACCAAGAGACGCAGTATTTC.

The chain employs TRBV6-1 and TRBJ2-5, with D unclear. TRBJ2-1 explains the end of the DNA better; the J call may be wrong. This CDR3 region has 14 residues. Germline CDR1 reads MNHNS; CDR2 reads SASEGT. The CDR3 reads CASIVTSTGNEQFF. CDR3 coding DNA: TGTGCCAGCATTGTCACCTCCACCGGCAATGAGCAGTTCTTC.

The V and J genes are TRBV6-1 and TRBJ2-2; 10 nucleotides line up with TRBD2. From germline, CDR1 is MNHNS and CDR2 SASEGT. This CDR3 is 15 amino acids long. V lost 4 bases, J lost 11 bases, and 10 bases stayed unmatched. CDR3 DNA: TGTGCCAGCAGTGTAGCGGGAGGCTACTACAATGAGCTGTTTTTT. This translates into CASSVAGGYYNELFF.

The genes are TRBV7-2 and TRBJ2-5; D gene uncertain. CDR3 length: 14 amino acids. Germline V gene sequence: CDR1 SGHTA, CDR2 FQGNSA. V gave up 5 bases and J gave up 4 bases, with 14 bases separating them. Written as DNA, the CDR3 is TGTGCCAGCAGCGTAGGCGGTGAGCCAGAGACCCAGTACTTC. Amino acid sequence: CASSVGGEPETQYF.

This clonotype was seen only a few times. The rearrangement links TRBV6-1 to TRBJ2-5, with D maybe TRBD1 (5 bases). Judging by the DNA end, TRBJ2-7 fits better; the J call may be wrong. The CDR3 totals 15 residues. In germline, CDR1 is MNHNS, CDR2 SASEGT. The CDR3 spells CASTPPGAGFHEQYF. In nucleotides, the CDR3 is TGTGCCAGCACCCCACCGGGCGCAGGGTTCCACGAGCAGTACTTC.

The chain combines TRBV14 with TRBJ1-5; a weak D match, TRBD1 (6 bases). CDR1 and CDR2 from the germline V gene are SGHDN and FVKESK. Trimming cost V 4 bases and J 5 bases, with 12 bases left between them. The CDR3 is 14 residues long. The CDR3 here is CASSRSGVHQPQHF. Here the CDR3 DNA reads TGTGCCAGCAGCCGTTCAGGGGTCCATCAGCCCCAGCATTTT.

The rearrangement uses TRBV6-5 and TRBJ1-2; D is unclear. Trimming shortened V by 2 bases and J by 4 bases, and 20 bases separated the two germline ends. The CDR3 covers 17 residues. Germline values: CDR1 MNHEY, CDR2 SVGAGI. Here the CDR3 reads CASSYDPPSSSPYGYTF. DNA for the CDR3: TGTGCCAGCAGTTACGACCCCCCGTCATCCTCACCCTATGGCTACACCTTC.

There are a few counts of this clonotype. J is TRBJ1-1 and V is TRBV6-1; no firm D call. In germline, CDR1 is MNHNS, CDR2 SASEGT. This CDR3 contains 13 residues. V was trimmed by 1 base and J by 8 bases, leaving 11 bases between them. The CDR3 nucleotides read TGTGCCAGCAGTGAAGGGGTAGCACGCGAAGCTTTCTTT. This codes for CASSEGVAREAFF.

This clonotype turned up a few times. V usage is TRBV6-1 and J usage is TRBJ2-6; 7 bases match TRBD2. This CDR3 has 15 residues. Losses at the gene ends were 4 bases for V and 5 bases for J; bases not matched to a gene: 5. Germline values: CDR1 MNHNS, CDR2 SASEGT. CDR3 loop: CASSGLAGRANVLTF. DNA for the CDR3: TGTGCCAGCAGTGGTTTAGCGGGCCGGGCCAACGTCCTGACTTTC.

This clonotype was counted between two and nine times. This sequence joins TRBV7-8 and TRBJ2-1; D unclear. CDR1 SGHVS and CDR2 FQNEAQ come from the germline V gene. V was cut by 6 bases and J by 10 bases, with 16 bases left in between. The CDR3 loop spans 13 amino acids. The CDR3: CASRSTPSYEQFF. DNA of the CDR3: TGTGCCAGCAGATCGACCCCCTCCTACGAGCAGTTCTTC.

A single count supports this clonotype. One end of the junction does not line up with germline, which may come from a read error. The chain links TRBV6-1 to TRBJ2-3; D not resolved. The closer fit of TRBJ2-7 to the DNA end suggests the J call may be wrong. This CDR3 is 15 amino acids long. CDR1 and CDR2 from the germline V gene are MNHNS and SASEGT. The CDR3 coding sequence is TGTGCCCGCAGTGAAGGGCAGGAACGCAAAGATACGCAGTACTTC. Protein: CARSEGQERKDTQYF.

This clonotype was counted a few times. The chain couples TRBV20-1 to TRBJ1-1; no clear D. Germline CDR1 is DFQATT and CDR2 is SNEGSKA (reference sequence). V lost 6 bases, J lost 0 bases, and 11 bases lay in between. CDR3 length: 13 amino acids. The CDR3 DNA follows: TGCAGTGCCAGATTCGCGGTGAACACTGAAGCTTTCTTT. Amino acids: CSARFAVNTEAFF.

J is TRBJ2-1 and V is TRBV6-1; TRBD2 agrees at 10 bases. The V gene's germline CDR1 is MNHNS and CDR2 SASEGT. The V gene end was trimmed by 4 bases and the J gene end by 10 bases; junction bases not matched to a gene: 7. CDR3 size: 14 residues. CDR3 protein: CASSVIAGGYEQFF. The CDR3 DNA sequence: TGTGCCAGCAGTGTGATAGCGGGGGGCTACGAGCAGTTCTTC.

The rearrangement links TRBV7-2 to TRBJ2-3; 7 nucleotides line up with TRBD2. The germline gives CDR1 SGHTA, CDR2 FQGNSA. V shed 2 bases, J shed 2 bases, and the junction held 4 bases outside the gene matches. This CDR3 is 15 amino acids long. CDR3 loop: CASSLSSGPTDTQYF. CDR3 sequence (DNA): TGTGCCAGCAGCTTATCTAGCGGACCCACAGATACGCAGTATTTT.

This chain links TRBV6-1 with TRBJ2-4; a weak D match, TRBD1 (5 bases). Germline V CDR1 and CDR2: MNHNS, SASEGT. Trimming cost V 9 bases and J 13 bases, with 22 bases left between them. The CDR3 is made up of 13 amino acids. The CDR3 protein is CARGRQGKNTQYF. Written as DNA, the CDR3 is TGTGCCAGGGGGCGGCAGGGAAAAAATACGCAGTACTTC.